Following are 6 T cell receptor beta chains from one sample sequenced in a study of blood T cell repertoires in COVID-19. Libraries were prepared by immunoSEQ multiplex PCR; TCRdb keeps only in-frame clonotypes and omits some of them. The sample yields roughly 250,000 clones, just over 90% seen once. Specimen: PBMCs or T cells enriched from blood (not recorded which). These receptors all come from a woman aged 40-49 years with acute COVID-19.

J is TRBJ2-1 and V is TRBV11-3; 15 bases line up with TRBD2. Trimming removed 4 bases from V and 7 bases from J; junction bases left unmatched: 2. The CDR3 totals 15 residues. Germline CDR1 is SGHNT and CDR2 is YENEEA. For the CDR3, the DNA is TGTGCCAGCAGCTGGGGGACTAGCGGGAGGAATGAGCAGTTCTTC. Amino acid sequence: CASSWGTSGRNEQFF.

The chain links TRBV5-8 to TRBJ1-4, with D possibly being TRBD1 (6 bases). CDR1 is SGHTS, CDR2 YDEGEE, per germline. V was clipped by 7 bases and J by 8 bases, with 30 bases between them. This CDR3 has 18 residues. The CDR3 loop reads CASGSGGRNGFRGEKLFF. CDR3 in DNA: TGTGCCAGCGGCTCTGGGGGCAGGAACGGGTTTCGCGGCGAAAAACTGTTTTTT.

The J gene is TRBJ2-1, the V gene TRBV2, with 7 bases lining up with TRBD2. The V gene's germline CDR1 is SNHLY and CDR2 FYNNEI. There are 15 residues in the CDR3. V dropped 6 bases and J dropped 4; count of bases not matched to a gene: 9. The CDR3 bases are TGTGCCAGCAGGGCCGACTTGGGGGGGTACAATGAGCAGTTCTTC. Protein sequence: CASRADLGGYNEQFF.

V usage is TRBV7-6 and J usage is TRBJ2-1; TRBD2 matches 12 bases. The germline V gene encodes CDR1 SGHVS and CDR2 FNYEAQ. The CDR3 runs to 14 residues. J lost 9 bases, V lost 8 bases, and 8 bases had no gene match. For the CDR3, the DNA is TGTGCCAGCGGGCTAGCGGGGGGGCCGGGTGAGCAGTTCTTC. Protein product: CASGLAGGPGEQFF.

This chain links TRBV2 with TRBJ1-1; 10 bases line up with TRBD1. CDR3 length: 17 residues. Germline V gene sequence: CDR1 SNHLY, CDR2 FYNNEI. The V gene end was trimmed by 6 bases and the J gene end by 1 base; junction bases not matched to a gene: 11. CDR3 bases: TGTGCCAGCAGCCCGAGGACAGGGGGATATAAGAACACTGAAGCTTTCTTT. Its translation: CASSPRTGGYKNTEAFF.

V usage is TRBV5-4 and J usage is TRBJ2-3; D is ambiguous. V gave up 4 bases and J gave up 2 bases, with 5 bases separating them. Germline CDR1 and CDR2: SGHNT and YYREEE (reference sequence). The CDR3 is 12 residues long. As DNA, the CDR3 is TGTGCCAGCAGCCGACTCACAGATACGCAGTATTTT. This translates into CASSRLTDTQYF.